The 21 T cell receptor beta chains below all came from one sample that was sequenced in a study of shared clonotypes between healthy human individuals. Here immunoSEQ multiplex PCR was the method, and the copy in TCRdb shows in-frame clones only, minus some. The sample consists of 230,000 or so clones, approximately 65% of them appearing once. Material for sequencing was memory CD4+ T cells sorted from blood. Stated subset: CD45RA-negative fraction. These receptors were collected from a man aged 25 to 40 in good health.

V usage is TRBV27 and J usage is TRBJ2-2; possibly TRBD1 for D (5 bases). V was pared by 2 bases and J by 3 bases, with 13 bases between. This CDR3 has 16 amino acids. Per germline, CDR1 MNHEY and CDR2 SMNVEV (reference sequence). The CDR3 bases are TGTGCCAGCAGTTTAAAAGGGGTTGTGTACACCGGGGAGCTGTTTTTT. It specifies CASSLKGVVYTGELFF.

This clone appeared a few times. This chain links TRBV27 with TRBJ1-5; TRBD1 agrees at 7 bases. V dropped 3 bases and J dropped 4; count of bases not matched to a gene: 9. This CDR3 contains 16 residues. Germline V CDR1 and CDR2: MNHEY, SMNVEV (reference sequence). CDR3 in DNA: TGTGCCAGCAGTTTCCGGGACAGAACCCTTAATCAGCCCCAGCATTTT. Translation: CASSFRDRTLNQPQHF.

The rearrangement joins TRBV2 to TRBJ2-3; D unclear. This CDR3 is 13 amino acids long. V lost 8 bases and J 0 bases, leaving 9 bases between the germline ends. The germline V gene encodes CDR1 SNHLY and CDR2 FYNNEI. CDR3 loop: CASLHDSTDTQYF. The CDR3 nucleotides are TGTGCCAGCTTACATGACAGCACAGATACGCAGTATTTT.

The chain carries TRBV9 and TRBJ2-2, with no clear D. The CDR3 spans 14 residues. From germline, CDR1 is SGDLS and CDR2 YYNGEE. The germline V and J ends were trimmed by 0 bases and 6 bases, with 9 bases remaining between them. As DNA, the CDR3 is TGTGCCAGCAGCGTAGCTATGGCACCCGGGGAGCTGTTTTTT. Residues: CASSVAMAPGELFF.

The chain is built from TRBV11-1 and TRBJ2-1, with D possibly being TRBD2 (7 bases). The CDR3 runs to 15 residues. Germline V gene sequence: CDR1 SGHAT, CDR2 FQDESV (reference sequence). The V end was cut by 5 bases, the J end by 3 bases, with 14 bases between. The CDR3 sequence is CASSPRGRNYNEQFF. DNA for the CDR3: TGTGCCAGCAGCCCGCGGGGGCGAAACTACAATGAGCAGTTCTTC.

The J gene is TRBJ2-2, the V gene TRBV30, with 7 positions matching TRBD1. J lost 7 bases, V lost 4 bases, and 12 bases had no gene match. There are 15 residues in the CDR3. Germline CDR1 and CDR2: GTSNPN and SVGIG (reference sequence). CDR3 DNA sequence: TGTGCCTGGAACTCCCAGGGGGTCGTTGGCGGGGAGCTGTTTTTT. Translation: CAWNSQGVVGGELFF.

The CDR3 DNA reads as TGTGCCAGCAGACAGGGTGGCACCTACAATGAGCAGTTCTTC. Its protein is CASRQGGTYNEQFF. The chain is built from TRBV28 and TRBJ2-1; D is possibly TRBD1 (6 bases). V was clipped by 6 bases and J by 2 bases, with 11 bases between them. Germline values: CDR1 MDHEN, CDR2 SYDVKM. CDR3 size: 14 residues.

This clone was found a few times. The genes are TRBV7-2 and TRBJ2-3; 13 nucleotides match TRBD2. This CDR3 is built from 16 residues. J gave up 8 bases and V 4 bases, and 9 bases lay outside the gene matches. The V gene's germline CDR1 is SGHTA and CDR2 FQGNSA. The CDR3 DNA reads TGTGCCAGCAGCTCCGGACTAGCGGGAGTGCTGGGTACGCAGTATTTT. Protein sequence: CASSSGLAGVLGTQYF.

This clone has only one observation. The V call is TRBV25-1, the J call TRBJ1-1; D gene unclear. Germline V gives CDR1 MGHDK, CDR2 SYGVNS. Deletions cut 1 base from V and 1 base from J, with 13 bases between. There are 16 residues in the CDR3. CDR3 sequence reads: CASSESPGRTNTEAFF. The CDR3 DNA sequence: TGTGCCAGCAGTGAATCCCCCGGGCGGACGAACACTGAAGCTTTCTTT.

This chain connects TRBV14 to TRBJ2-7, with 12 nucleotides matching TRBD1. V lost 5 bases to trimming and J lost 4 bases; unmatched junction nucleotides: 6. This CDR3 comprises 15 residues. Germline loops: CDR1 SGHDN, CDR2 FVKESK. The chain's CDR3 is CASSELGQGAYEQYF. CDR3 DNA sequence: TGTGCCAGCAGCGAACTGGGACAGGGGGCATACGAGCAGTACTTC.

This clone occurred once. This chain links TRBV7-9 with TRBJ2-3; no firm D call. Trimming shortened V by 5 bases and J by 8 bases, and 14 bases separated the two germline ends. In germline, CDR1 is SEHNR, CDR2 FQNEAQ (reference sequence). The CDR3 has 13 amino acids. CDR3 sequence (DNA): TGTGCCAGCAGCGCCAATGACGGAGCTACGCAGTATTTT. Translated: CASSANDGATQYF.

This chain uses TRBV11-3 with TRBJ2-2, with 7 bases lining up with TRBD1. The CDR3 totals 14 residues. The germline gives CDR1 SGHNT, CDR2 YENEEA. Trimming took 5 bases from V and 5 from J; bases not matched to a gene: 5. CDR3 residues: CASSLGTATGELFF. In DNA, the CDR3 is TGTGCCAGCAGCCTCGGGACAGCAACCGGGGAGCTGTTTTTT.

The chain has TRBV28 and TRBJ2-7; D might be TRBD1 or TRBD2, each matching 5 bases. Trimming cost V 2 bases and J 4 bases, with 15 bases left between them. This CDR3 has 15 amino acids. The germline V gene encodes CDR1 MDHEN and CDR2 SYDVKM. As DNA, the CDR3 is TGTGCCAGCAGTTTACCTGGGACGAAGAGATACGAGCAGTACTTC. Protein: CASSLPGTKRYEQYF.

This clone was seen a handful of times. The chain combines TRBV2 with TRBJ2-7; D ambiguous. The CDR3 length is 14 residues. The germline V and J ends were trimmed by 2 bases and 3 bases, with 11 bases remaining between them. In germline, CDR1 is SNHLY, CDR2 FYNNEI. In DNA, the CDR3 is TGTGCCAGCAGTGAAATGGGCAGTTACTACGAGCAGTACTTC. Protein product: CASSEMGSYYEQYF.

The chain employs TRBV5-1 and TRBJ2-7; TRBD1 matches 8 bases. Trimming at V came to 5 bases and at J to 1 base, leaving 5 bases not matched to a gene. The CDR3 spans 14 residues. Germline assignment: CDR1 SGHRS and CDR2 YFSETQ. CDR3 bases: TGCGCCAGCAGAGAGGGGACAGGTTCCTACGAGCAGTACTTC. Translation: CASREGTGSYEQYF.

V usage is TRBV5-1 and J usage is TRBJ2-2, with 11 bases aligning to TRBD2. CDR1 SGHRS and CDR2 YFSETQ come from the germline V gene. The CDR3 loop spans 16 amino acids. Trimming at V came to 5 bases and at J to 1 base, leaving 4 bases not matched to a gene. The CDR3 region has the DNA TGCGCCAGCAGGCCCGGGACTAGCGGGAACACCGGGGAGCTGTTTTTT. Translating it yields CASRPGTSGNTGELFF. The entire variable domain, with the rest obtained from reference TRBV5-1 and TRBJ2-2, is as follows: KAGVTQTPRYLIKTRGQQVTLSCSPISGHRSVSWYQQTPGQGLQFLFEYFSETQRNKGNFPGRFSGRQFSNSRSEMNVSTLELGDSALYLCASRPGTSGNTGELFFGEGSRLTVL.

This clone has only one observation. The chain recombines TRBV7-6 with TRBJ2-7, with 9 bases identical to TRBD1. V gave up 1 base and J gave up 0 bases; unmatched junction bases: 1. Germline CDR1 is SGHVS and CDR2 is FNYEAQ. The CDR3 has 15 residues. The DNA for the CDR3 is TGTGCCAGCAGCTTAGAGACAGGGGGCTCCTACGAGCAGTACTTC. Translated: CASSLETGGSYEQYF.

At least ten counts were recorded for this clone. The chain joins TRBV7-9 to TRBJ2-2, with 12 bases aligning to TRBD2. Germline CDR1 SEHNR, CDR2 FQNEAQ (reference sequence). The CDR3 contains 14 residues. Trimming at V came to 5 bases and at J to 5 bases, leaving 0 bases not matched to a gene. The CDR3 DNA follows: TGTGCCAGCAGCGGACTAGCGGGAACCGGGGAGCTGTTTTTT. This gives the protein CASSGLAGTGELFF.

This chain links TRBV27 with TRBJ1-2; TRBD1 matches at 12 bases. J was trimmed by 8 bases and V by 0 bases; bases with no gene match: 4. There are 15 residues in the CDR3. Germline V gene data show CDR1 as MNHEY and CDR2 as SMNVEV (reference sequence). CDR3 region: CASSLSAGTGGGYTF. The CDR3 DNA reads as TGTGCCAGCAGTTTATCGGCCGGGACAGGGGGCGGCTACACCTTC.

A few counts support this clone. CDR3 nucleotide sequence: TGTGCCAGCAGCTTACTCTCTACTAGGGGACAAGAGACCCAGTACTTC. Translated, it gives CASSLLSTRGQETQYF. This chain joins TRBV7-8 and TRBJ2-5; D might be TRBD1 or TRBD2, each matching 5 bases. The germline gives CDR1 SGHVS, CDR2 FQNEAQ. V was pared by 2 bases and J by 2 bases, with 15 bases between. The CDR3 has 16 residues.

V is TRBV28 and J is TRBJ2-2, with D possibly being TRBD2 (6 bases). V was trimmed by 10 bases and J by 5 bases, leaving 17 bases between them. The CDR3 is 14 amino acids. Germline CDR1 and CDR2: MDHEN and SYDVKM. This CDR3 is CATNVQAGTGELFF. CDR3 DNA: TGTGCCACCAACGTACAGGCGGGGACCGGGGAGCTGTTTTTT.